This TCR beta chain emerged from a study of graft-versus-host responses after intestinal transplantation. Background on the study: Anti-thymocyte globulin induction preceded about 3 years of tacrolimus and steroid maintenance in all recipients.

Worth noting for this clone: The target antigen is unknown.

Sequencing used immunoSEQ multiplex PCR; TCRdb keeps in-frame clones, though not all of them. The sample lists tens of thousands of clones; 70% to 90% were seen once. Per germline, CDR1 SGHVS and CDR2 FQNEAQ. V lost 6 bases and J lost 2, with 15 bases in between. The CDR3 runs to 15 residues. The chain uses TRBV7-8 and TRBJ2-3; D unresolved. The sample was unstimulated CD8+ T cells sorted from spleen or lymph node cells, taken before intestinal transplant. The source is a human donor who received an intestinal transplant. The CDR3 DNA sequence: TGTGCCAGCAGACCAAGCTCGAGCCCCACAGATACGCAGTATTTT. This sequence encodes CASRPSSSPTDTQYF.